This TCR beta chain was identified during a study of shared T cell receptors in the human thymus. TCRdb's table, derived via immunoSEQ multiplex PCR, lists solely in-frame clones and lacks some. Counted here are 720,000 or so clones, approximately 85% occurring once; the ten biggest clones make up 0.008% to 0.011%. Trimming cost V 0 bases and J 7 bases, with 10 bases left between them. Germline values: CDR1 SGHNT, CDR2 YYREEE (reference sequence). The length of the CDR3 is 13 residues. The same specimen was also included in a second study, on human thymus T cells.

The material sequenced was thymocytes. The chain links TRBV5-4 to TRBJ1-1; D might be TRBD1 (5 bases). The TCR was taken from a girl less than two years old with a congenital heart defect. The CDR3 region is CASSLGPGGEAFF. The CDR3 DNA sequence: TGTGCCAGCAGCTTGGGTCCCGGGGGTGAAGCTTTCTTT.